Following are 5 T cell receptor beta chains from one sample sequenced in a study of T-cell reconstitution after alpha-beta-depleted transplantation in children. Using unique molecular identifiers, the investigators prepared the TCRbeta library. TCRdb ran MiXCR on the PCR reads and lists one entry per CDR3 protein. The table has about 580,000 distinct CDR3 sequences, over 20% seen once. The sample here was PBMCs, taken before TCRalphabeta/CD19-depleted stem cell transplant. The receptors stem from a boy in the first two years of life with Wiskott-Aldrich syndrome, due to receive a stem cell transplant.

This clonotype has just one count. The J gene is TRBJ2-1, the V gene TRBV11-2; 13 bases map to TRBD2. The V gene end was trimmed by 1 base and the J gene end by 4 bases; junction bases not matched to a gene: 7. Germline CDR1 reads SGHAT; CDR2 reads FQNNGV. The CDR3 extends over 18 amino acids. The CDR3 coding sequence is TGTGCCAGCAGCTTAGTGGGACTAGCGGGATTTTCATACAATGAGCAGTTCTTC. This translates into CASSLVGLAGFSYNEQFF.

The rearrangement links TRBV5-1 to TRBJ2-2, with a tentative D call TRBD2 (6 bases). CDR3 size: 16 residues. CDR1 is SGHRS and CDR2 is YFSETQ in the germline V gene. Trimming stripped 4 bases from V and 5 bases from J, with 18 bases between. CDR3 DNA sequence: TGCGCCAGCAGCCCTCCGGGACTTGGAAGAACCGGGGAGCTGTTTTTT. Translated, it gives CASSPPGLGRTGELFF. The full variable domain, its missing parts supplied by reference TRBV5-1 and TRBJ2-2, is KAGVTQTPRYLIKTRGQQVTLSCSPISGHRSVSWYQQTPGQGLQFLFEYFSETQRNKGNFPGRFSGRQFSNSRSEMNVSTLELGDSALYLCASSPPGLGRTGELFFGEGSRLTVL.

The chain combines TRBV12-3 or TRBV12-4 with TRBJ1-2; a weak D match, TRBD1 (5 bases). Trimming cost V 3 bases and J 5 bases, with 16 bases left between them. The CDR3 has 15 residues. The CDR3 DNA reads TGTGCCAGCAGTTTGGTGGGGACGGAGGATTATGGCTACACCTTC. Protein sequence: CASSLVGTEDYGYTF.

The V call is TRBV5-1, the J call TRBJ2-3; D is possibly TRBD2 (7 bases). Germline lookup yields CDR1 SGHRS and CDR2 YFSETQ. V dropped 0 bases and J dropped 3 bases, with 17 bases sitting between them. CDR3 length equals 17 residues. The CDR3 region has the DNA TGCGCCAGCAGCTTGGTTTCGGGGGGCTTGATAACAGATACGCAGTATTTT. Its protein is CASSLVSGGLITDTQYF.

CDR3 residues: CASSMKGASAYEQYF. The CDR3 DNA sequence: TGTGCCAGTAGTATGAAGGGGGCATCCGCCTACGAGCAGTACTTC. The chain has TRBV19 and TRBJ2-7, with 7 positions matching TRBD1. The V gene's germline CDR1 is LNHDA and CDR2 SQIVND (reference sequence). The J segment lost 2 bases and the V segment lost 3 bases, leaving 7 bases of the junction unmatched. CDR3 size: 15 residues.